This T cell receptor (beta chain) was observed in a study of T cells in Graves' hyperthyroidism and ophthalmopathy. Study-level points and caveats: In blood, most of the thyroid clonotypes expanded above 0.001 were also present. Stable hyperthyroidism and ophthalmopathy were separated using 13 V-J signatures.

It was uncontrolled infection, other autoimmune disease, pregnancy or lactation that excluded patients. Based on clinical symptoms, serum thyroxine and TRAb, thyroid ultrasound and orbital computed tomography, diagnoses were reached. As regards this clonotype: Antigen: not known.

TCR beta CDR3 sequences were amplified from RNA transcripts. TCR CDR3 underwent first-round RT-PCR with the HTBI primer set. TCRdb reprocessed the multiplex PCR reads via MiXCR and lists one record per CDR3 protein. The repertoire holds about 660,000 distinct CDR3 sequences, with approximately 42% as singletons. The receptor was isolated from an adult man with Graves' disease, either hyperthyroidism or ophthalmopathy (not recorded which). Sequencing input: peripheral blood or thyroid tissue (not recorded which).

As DNA, the CDR3 is TGTGCCAGCAGTGCACTAGCGGGAGGGTACGAGCAGTACTTC. Protein: CASSALAGGYEQYF. The chain links TRBV2 to TRBJ2-7; 13 nucleotides match TRBD2. The germline V gene has CDR1 SNHLY and CDR2 FYNNEI. J lost 4 bases, V lost 4 bases, and 1 base had no gene match. The CDR3 has 14 amino acids.